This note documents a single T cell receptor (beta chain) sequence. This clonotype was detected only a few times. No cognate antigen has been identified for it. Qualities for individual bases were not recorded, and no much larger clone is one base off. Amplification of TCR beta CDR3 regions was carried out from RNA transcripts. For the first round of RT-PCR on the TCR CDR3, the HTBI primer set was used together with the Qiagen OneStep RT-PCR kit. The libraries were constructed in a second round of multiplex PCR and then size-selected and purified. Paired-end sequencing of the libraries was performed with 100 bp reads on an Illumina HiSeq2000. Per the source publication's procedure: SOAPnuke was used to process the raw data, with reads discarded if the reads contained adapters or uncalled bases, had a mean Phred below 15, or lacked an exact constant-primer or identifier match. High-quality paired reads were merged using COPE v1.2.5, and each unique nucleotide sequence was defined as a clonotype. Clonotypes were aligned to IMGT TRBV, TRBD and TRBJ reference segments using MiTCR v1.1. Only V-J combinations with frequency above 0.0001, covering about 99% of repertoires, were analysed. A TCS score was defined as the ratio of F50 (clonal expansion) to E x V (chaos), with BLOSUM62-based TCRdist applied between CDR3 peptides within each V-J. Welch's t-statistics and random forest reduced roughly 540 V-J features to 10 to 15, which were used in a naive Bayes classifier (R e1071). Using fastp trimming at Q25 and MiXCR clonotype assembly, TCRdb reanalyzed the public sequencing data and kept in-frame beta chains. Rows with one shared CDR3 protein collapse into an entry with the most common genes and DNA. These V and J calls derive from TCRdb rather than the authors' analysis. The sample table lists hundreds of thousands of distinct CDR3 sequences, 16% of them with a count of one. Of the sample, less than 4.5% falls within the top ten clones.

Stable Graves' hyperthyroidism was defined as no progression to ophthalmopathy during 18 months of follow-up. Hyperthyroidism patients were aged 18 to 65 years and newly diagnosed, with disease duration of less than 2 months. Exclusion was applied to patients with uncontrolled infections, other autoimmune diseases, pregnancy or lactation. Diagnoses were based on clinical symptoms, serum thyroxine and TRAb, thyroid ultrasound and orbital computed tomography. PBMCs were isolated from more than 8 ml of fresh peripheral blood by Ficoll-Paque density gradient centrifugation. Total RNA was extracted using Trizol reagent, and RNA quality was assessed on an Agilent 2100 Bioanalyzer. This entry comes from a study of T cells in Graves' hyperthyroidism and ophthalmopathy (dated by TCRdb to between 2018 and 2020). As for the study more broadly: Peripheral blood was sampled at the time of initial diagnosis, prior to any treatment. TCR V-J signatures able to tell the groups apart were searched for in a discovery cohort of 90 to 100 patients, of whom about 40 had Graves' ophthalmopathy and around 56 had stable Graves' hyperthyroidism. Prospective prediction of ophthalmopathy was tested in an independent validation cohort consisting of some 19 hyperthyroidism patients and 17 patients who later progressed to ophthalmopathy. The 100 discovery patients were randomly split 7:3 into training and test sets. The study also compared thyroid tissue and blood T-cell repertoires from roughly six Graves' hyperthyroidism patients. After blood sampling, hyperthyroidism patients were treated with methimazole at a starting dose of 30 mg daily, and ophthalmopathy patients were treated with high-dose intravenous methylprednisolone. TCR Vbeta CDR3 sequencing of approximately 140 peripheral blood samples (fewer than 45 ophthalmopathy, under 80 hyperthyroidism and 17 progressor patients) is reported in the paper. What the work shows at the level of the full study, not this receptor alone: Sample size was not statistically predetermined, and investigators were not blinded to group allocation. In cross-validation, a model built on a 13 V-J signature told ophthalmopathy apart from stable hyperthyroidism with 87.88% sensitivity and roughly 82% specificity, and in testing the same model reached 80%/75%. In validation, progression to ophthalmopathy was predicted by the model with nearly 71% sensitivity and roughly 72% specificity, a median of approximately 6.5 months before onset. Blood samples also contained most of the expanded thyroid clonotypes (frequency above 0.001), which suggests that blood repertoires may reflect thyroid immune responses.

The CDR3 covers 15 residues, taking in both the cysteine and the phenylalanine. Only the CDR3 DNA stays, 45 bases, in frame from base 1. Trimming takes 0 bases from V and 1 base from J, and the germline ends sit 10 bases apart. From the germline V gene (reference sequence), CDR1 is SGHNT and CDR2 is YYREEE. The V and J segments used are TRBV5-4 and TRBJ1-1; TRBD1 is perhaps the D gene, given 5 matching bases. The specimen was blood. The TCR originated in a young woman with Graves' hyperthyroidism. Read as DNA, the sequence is TGTGCCAGCAGCTTGGAAGGGGTGCGGAACACTGAAGCTTTCTTT. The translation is CASSLEGVRNTEAFF.